This T cell receptor beta chain comes out of a study of blood T cells in healthy people across ages. The CDR3 extends over 15 amino acids. V gave up 4 bases and J gave up 4 bases, with 13 bases separating them. Per germline, CDR1 LGHNA and CDR2 YSLEER. Each sample used at least 6 million PBMCs. A sample-barcoded 5' primer and a J-beta primer mix were used in a second PCR of about 6 to 12 cycles. TCRdb reprocessed the 5' RACE reads via MiXCR and lists one record per CDR3 protein. The table records some 1,500,000 distinct CDR3 sequences, 42% of them present only once. The genes are TRBV4-3 and TRBJ1-4; a possible D gene is TRBD1 (6 bases). The source material was blood. The receptor comes from a woman in her late teens or twenties in good health. In DNA, the CDR3 is TGCGCCAGCAGCCCCCGGACAGACTATAATGAAAAACTGTTTTTT. The encoded protein is CASSPRTDYNEKLFF.